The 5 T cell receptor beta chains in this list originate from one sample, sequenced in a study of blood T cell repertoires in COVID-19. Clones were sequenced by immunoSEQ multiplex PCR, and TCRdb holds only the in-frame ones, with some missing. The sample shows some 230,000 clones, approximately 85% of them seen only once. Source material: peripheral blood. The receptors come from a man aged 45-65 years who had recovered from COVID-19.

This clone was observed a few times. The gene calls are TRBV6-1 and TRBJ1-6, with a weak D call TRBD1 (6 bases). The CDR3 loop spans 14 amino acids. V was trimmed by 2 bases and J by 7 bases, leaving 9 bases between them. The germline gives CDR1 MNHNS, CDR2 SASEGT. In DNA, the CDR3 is TGTGCCAGCAGTGAAAGGACAGCAAATTCACCCCTCCACTTT. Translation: CASSERTANSPLHF.

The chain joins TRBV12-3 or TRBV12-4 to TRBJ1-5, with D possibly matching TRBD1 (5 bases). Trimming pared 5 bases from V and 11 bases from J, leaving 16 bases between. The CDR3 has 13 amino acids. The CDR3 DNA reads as TGTGCCAGCAGTCCCAACAGGTTGGTGGCCCAGCATTTT. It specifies CASSPNRLVAQHF.

Written as DNA, the CDR3 is TGTGCCAGTCTTCCTCTAGCGGGTTCAAACAATGAGCAGTTCTTC. Its protein is CASLPLAGSNNEQFF. J is TRBJ2-1 and V is TRBV19; TRBD2 matches at 8 bases. Per germline, CDR1 LNHDA and CDR2 SQIVND (reference sequence). The CDR3 is 15 residues long. V dropped 8 bases and J dropped 5; count of bases not matched to a gene: 11.

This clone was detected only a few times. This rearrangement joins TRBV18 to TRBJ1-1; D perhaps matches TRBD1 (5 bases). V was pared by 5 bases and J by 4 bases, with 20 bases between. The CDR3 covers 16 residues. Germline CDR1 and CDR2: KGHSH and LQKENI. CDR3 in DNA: TGTGCCAGCTCATCAGTGACAGCCCGCAGCTTCACTGAAGCTTTCTTT. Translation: CASSSVTARSFTEAFF.

The CDR3 DNA is TGTGCCAGCAGCCGACAGGGGGCGCAGGAAAAACTGTTTTTT. This sequence encodes CASSRQGAQEKLFF. J is TRBJ1-4 and V is TRBV6-5, with 10 bases fitting TRBD1. The V segment lost 6 bases and the J segment 8 bases; nucleotides outside the gene matches: 6. CDR1 and CDR2 (germline): MNHEY, SVGAGI. The CDR3 totals 14 residues.